Shown below are 12 T cell receptor beta chains from a single sample sequenced in a study of T cell changes during pregnancy in multiple sclerosis. The protocol was immunoSEQ multiplex PCR, while the TCRdb copy is restricted to in-frame clones and leaves out a portion. The table includes around 56,000 clones, around nine tenths detected once. The source material was CD4+ T cells from peripheral blood mononuclear cells, sampled in the third trimester of pregnancy. The receptors derive from a female donor with multiple sclerosis, enrolled in a pregnancy study.

This clone was observed a few times. The chain couples TRBV6-1 to TRBJ1-5; 7 bases align to TRBD1. Unmatched junction bases numbered 7, after V lost 7 bases and J lost 1 base. The CDR3 length is 15 residues. Germline V gene sequence: CDR1 MNHNS, CDR2 SASEGT. CDR3 DNA sequence: TGTGCCAGCAATGACAGGGAGGGGAGCAATCAGCCCCAGCATTTT. Its translation is CASNDREGSNQPQHF.

The chain uses TRBV11-2 and TRBJ1-1; TRBD1 might be the D (6 bases). CDR3 size: 15 residues. The V end was cut by 5 bases, the J end by 3 bases, with 16 bases between. Per the germline V gene, CDR1 is SGHAT and CDR2 is FQNNGV. The CDR3 spells CASSAFQGNDTEAFF. DNA of the CDR3: TGTGCCAGCAGCGCCTTTCAGGGGAATGACACTGAAGCTTTCTTT.

CDR3 residues: CASSLGGGSQETQYF. The CDR3 region has the DNA TGTGCCAGCAGCTTGGGCGGGGGTTCCCAAGAGACCCAGTACTTC. The chain uses TRBV7-7 and TRBJ2-5; 7 nucleotides line up with TRBD2. CDR3 length equals 15 residues. V was pared by 3 bases and J by 1 base, with 5 bases of the junction left unmatched. Germline CDR1 is SSHAT and CDR2 is FNYEAQ (reference sequence). The full variable domain, completed using reference TRBV7-7 and TRBJ2-5, is GAGVSQSPRYKVTKRGQDVTLRCDPISSHATLYWYQQALGQGPEFLTYFNYEAQPDKSGLPSDRFSAERPEGSISTLTIQRTEQRDSAMYRCASSLGGGSQETQYFGPGTRLLVL.

The V and J genes are TRBV10-1 and TRBJ2-1, with 12 bases aligning to TRBD2. Trimming at V came to 4 bases and at J to 5 bases, leaving 9 bases not matched to a gene. Looked up from germline, CDR1 is WNHNN and CDR2 is SYGVQD (reference sequence). The CDR3 extends over 17 amino acids. The CDR3 reads CASSAASGRAFDNEQFF. Written as DNA, the CDR3 is TGCGCCAGCAGTGCGGCTAGCGGGAGGGCCTTCGACAATGAGCAGTTCTTC.

The chain employs TRBV19 and TRBJ1-2; no reliable D call. V lost 5 bases to trimming and J lost 4 bases, with 17 bases between them. The V gene's germline CDR1 is LNHDA and CDR2 SQIVND (reference sequence). This CDR3 contains 15 residues. The CDR3 sequence is CASSPGPGRSYGYTF. The CDR3 DNA reads TGTGCCAGTAGTCCTGGTCCCGGTAGGAGCTATGGCTACACCTTC.

This chain links TRBV7-3 with TRBJ2-2, with 10 positions matching TRBD1. Losses at the gene ends were 5 bases for V and 3 bases for J; bases not matched to a gene: 6. CDR3 length equals 16 residues. From germline, CDR1 is SGHTA and CDR2 FQGTGA. The CDR3 nucleotides read TGTGCCAGCAGCCTGATGGGACAGGGGTACACCGGGGAGCTGTTTTTT. Encoded protein: CASSLMGQGYTGELFF.

The chain is built from TRBV6-5 and TRBJ1-3; D remains unclear. V was pared by 3 bases and J by 2 bases, with 11 bases between. In germline, CDR1 is MNHEY, CDR2 SVGAGI. The CDR3 runs to 15 residues. This CDR3 reads CASSYLSGPGNTIYF. CDR3 in DNA: TGTGCCAGCAGTTATTTGAGTGGGCCTGGAAACACCATATATTTT.

The chain has TRBV11-2 and TRBJ1-1; 7 nucleotides match TRBD1. Germline loops: CDR1 SGHAT, CDR2 FQNNGV. The CDR3 has 14 amino acids. V shed 5 bases, J shed 7 bases, and the junction held 10 bases outside the gene matches. CDR3 nucleotides: TGTGCCAGCAGCCCTACCAGGGACAGAATTGAAGCTTTCTTT. Its protein is CASSPTRDRIEAFF.

The chain couples TRBV18 to TRBJ2-7; possible D gene TRBD2, 7 bases. The CDR3 loop spans 13 amino acids. The V gene lost 3 bases and the J gene lost 3 bases, with 9 bases spanning the gap. Germline CDR1 KGHSH, CDR2 LQKENI. DNA of the CDR3: TGTGCCAGCTCACCGAGGGGGGGCTACGAGCAGTACTTC. This translates into CASSPRGGYEQYF.

This sequence joins TRBV11-2 and TRBJ1-2, with TRBD1 as a possible D gene (5 bases). V gave up 1 base and J gave up 8 bases, with 20 bases separating them. The germline CDR1 and CDR2 sequences are SGHAT and FQNNGV. CDR3 length: 16 residues. CDR3 sequence (DNA): TGTGCCAGCAGCTTAGCCGCCTCCCTCCAGGGATCGGGCTACACCTTC. It translates to CASSLAASLQGSGYTF.

V usage is TRBV30 and J usage is TRBJ2-3; possible D gene TRBD2, 5 bases. V was cut by 1 base and J by 0 bases, with 8 bases left in between. The CDR3 totals 14 residues. Germline assignment: CDR1 GTSNPN and CDR2 SVGIG (reference sequence). Written as DNA, the CDR3 is TGTGCCTGGAGTGGGACTCAAAGCACAGATACGCAGTATTTT. Translated, it gives CAWSGTQSTDTQYF.

The count of this clone is one. V usage is TRBV18 and J usage is TRBJ1-1; the match to TRBD1 covers 10 bases. Per germline, CDR1 KGHSH and CDR2 LQKENI. Losses at the gene ends were 7 bases for V and 5 bases for J; bases not matched to a gene: 4. The CDR3 is 13 amino acids. The CDR3 region has the DNA TGTGCCAGCTTGATGGACAGGGGGACTGAAGCTTTCTTT. Residues: CASLMDRGTEAFF.